These 22 T cell receptor beta chains originate from one sample sequenced in a study of shared clonotypes between healthy human individuals. The assay was immunoSEQ multiplex PCR, and TCRdb's table has in-frame clones only and misses some. The sample has about 2.3 million clones, under 95% seen once. Sequencing was done on a sample of naive CD4+ T cells from PBMCs. The sample's subset: CD45RA+ positively selected. These receptors came from a man between 18 and 35 years old in good health. Some clones in this sample may be carry-over from other donors' samples.

V is TRBV7-3 and J is TRBJ2-1, with a tentative D call TRBD2 (6 bases). Trimming pared 2 bases from V and 7 bases from J, leaving 15 bases between. The CDR3 runs 15 residues. Germline V gene data show CDR1 as SGHTA and CDR2 as FQGTGA. CDR3 loop: CASSLLAGTLNEQFF. The DNA for the CDR3 is TGTGCCAGCAGCTTATTGGCGGGAACGTTGAATGAGCAGTTCTTC.

In the case of this clone: The sample holds other DNA sequences that translate to the same CDR3. The rearrangement uses TRBV4-1 and TRBJ2-7; D unresolved. The CDR3 runs to 14 residues. V was trimmed by 1 base and J by 1 base, leaving 8 bases between them. Germline values: CDR1 MGHRA, CDR2 YSYEKL. In DNA, the CDR3 is TGCGCCAGCAGCCAAGTCACAGCATCCTACGAGCAGTACTTC. It is translated as CASSQVTASYEQYF.

This chain joins TRBV28 and TRBJ2-4, with D possibly matching TRBD1 (5 bases). Germline assignment: CDR1 MDHEN and CDR2 SYDVKM. The CDR3 loop spans 10 amino acids. The germline V and J ends were trimmed by 6 bases and 14 bases, with 11 bases remaining between them. CDR3 DNA sequence: TGTGCCAGCAGGGGGCGAAGAGAGTACTTC. It yields the protein CASRGRREYF.

The rearrangement links TRBV7-9 to TRBJ2-3; possibly TRBD2 for D (5 bases). The V gene lost 5 bases and the J gene lost 4 bases, with 16 bases spanning the gap. CDR3 size: 15 residues. Germline values: CDR1 SEHNR, CDR2 FQNEAQ (reference sequence). The CDR3 DNA follows: TGTGCCAGCAGCCCCTGGCCACAGAGGGCAGATACGCAGTATTTT. This sequence encodes CASSPWPQRADTQYF.

The chain is built from TRBV5-3 and TRBJ1-5, with D uncertain. TRBV5-3 is an ORF for which the function is uncertain. Trimming took off 4 bases at V and 5 bases at J, with 4 bases between the two ends. The CDR3 is 11 residues long. DNA for the CDR3: TGTGCCAGAAGCGGCTATCAGCCCCAGCATTTT. Its protein is CARSGYQPQHF.

The rearrangement links TRBV7-9 to TRBJ2-7; D uncertain. Germline CDR1 reads SEHNR; CDR2 reads FQNEAQ (reference sequence). V was clipped by 1 base and J by 9 bases, with 7 bases between them. The CDR3 totals 11 residues. CDR3: CASSLERRQYF. Written as DNA, the CDR3 is TGTGCCAGCAGCTTAGAACGTAGGCAGTACTTC. The full variable domain, with the rest looked up from reference TRBV7-9 and TRBJ2-7, is DTGVSQNPRHKITKRGQNVTFRCDPISEHNRLYWYRQTLGQGPEFLTYFQNEAQLEKSRLLSDRFSAERPKGSFSTLEIQRTEQGDSAMYLCASSLERRQYFGPGTRLTVT.

The genes are TRBV28 and TRBJ1-2; 9 positions agree with TRBD1. Germline V gene lookup returns CDR1 MDHEN and CDR2 SYDVKM. V trimming: 3 bases; J trimming: 7 bases; junction bases outside the gene matches: 6. CDR3 length: 14 residues. CDR3 residues: CASSFGGTGFGYTF. CDR3 coding DNA: TGTGCCAGCAGTTTTGGAGGGACAGGGTTTGGCTACACCTTC.

The V and J genes are TRBV5-1 and TRBJ2-5; a possible D gene is TRBD2 (6 bases). The V gene lost 4 bases and the J gene lost 5 bases, with 21 bases spanning the gap. The CDR3 loop spans 16 amino acids. Germline V CDR1 and CDR2: SGHRS, YFSETQ. The CDR3 nucleotides read TGCGCCAGCAGCGTTTCGGGCGGGATAGGTTGGGAGACCCAGTACTTC. Its protein product is CASSVSGGIGWETQYF.

The V call is TRBV4-1, the J call TRBJ2-1; 9 nucleotides align to TRBD2. This CDR3 comprises 17 residues. The ends lost 2 bases at V and 3 bases at J; junction bases unmatched: 8. Germline V gene data show CDR1 as MGHRA and CDR2 as YSYEKL. Here the CDR3 DNA reads TGCGCCAGCAGCCAATCCCGAGCGGGAGGATACTACAATGAGCAGTTCTTC. Residues: CASSQSRAGGYYNEQFF.

The V and J genes are TRBV30 and TRBJ2-3, with 7 nucleotides matching TRBD2. This CDR3 has 16 residues. Trimming removed 1 base from V and 1 base from J; junction bases left unmatched: 8. The germline V gene has CDR1 GTSNPN and CDR2 SVGIG (reference sequence). The CDR3 DNA reads as TGTGCCTGGAGTGGTACGACTAGCAGCCGCACAGATACGCAGTATTTT. Its protein product is CAWSGTTSSRTDTQYF.

This clone has just one count. The chain is built from TRBV11-2 and TRBJ1-3; the D is unclear. The germline CDR1 and CDR2 sequences are SGHAT and FQNNGV. This CDR3 is built from 14 residues. The V end lost 2 bases, the J end lost 1 base, and 6 bases lay between the germline ends. The CDR3 coding sequence is TGTGCCAGCAGCTTACGGGTTTCTGGAAACACCATATATTTT. This translates into CASSLRVSGNTIYF.

V usage is TRBV27 and J usage is TRBJ2-5; D perhaps matches TRBD2 (5 bases). V was trimmed by 3 bases and J by 0 bases, leaving 14 bases between them. The CDR3 totals 16 residues. Germline CDR1 MNHEY, CDR2 SMNVEV (reference sequence). CDR3 protein: CASSFRGLGNQETQYF. The CDR3 DNA sequence: TGTGCCAGCAGTTTTAGAGGGCTCGGGAACCAAGAGACCCAGTACTTC.

J is TRBJ1-6 and V is TRBV11-3, with no clear D. Germline CDR1 reads SGHNT; CDR2 reads YENEEA. The CDR3 is 14 amino acids. With 8 bases removed from V and 10 bases from J, the gap between germline ends came to 18 bases. The CDR3 loop reads CASGRAGYLSPLHF. In DNA, the CDR3 is TGTGCCAGCGGGCGAGCAGGTTATTTGTCACCCCTCCACTTT.

Points on this clone: The junction shows a germline mismatch at one end, possibly a read error. This chain uses TRBV2 with TRBJ2-7; 9 bases are shared with TRBD1. CDR3 length: 11 residues. Germline V lookup: CDR1 SNHLY, CDR2 FYNNEI. The CDR3 DNA is TGTGCCAGCAGCCTCGGGACAGGGTATTCTTTC. It specifies CASSLGTGYSF.

This rearrangement joins TRBV7-2 to TRBJ2-2; D is undetermined. Germline lookup yields CDR1 SGHTA and CDR2 FQGNSA. This CDR3 is built from 17 residues. The V and J ends lost 4 bases and 0 bases respectively, with 15 bases between them. Written as DNA, the CDR3 is TGTGCCAGCAGCTCCGAGTTTTTTAGAACGAACACCGGGGAGCTGTTTTTT. This encodes CASSSEFFRTNTGELFF. Based on the CDR3 plus reference TRBV7-2 and TRBJ2-2, the full variable domain is GAGVSQSPSNKVTEKGKDVELRCDPISGHTALYWYRQSLGQGLEFLIYFQGNSAPDKSGLPSDRFSAERTGGSVSTLTIQRTQQEDSAVYLCASSSEFFRTNTGELFFGEGSRLTVL.

This clone was seen a handful of times. The V call is TRBV5-1, the J call TRBJ1-1; maybe TRBD1 (5 bases). Germline V lookup: CDR1 SGHRS, CDR2 YFSETQ. Trimming left V 3 bases short and J 1 base short, with 13 bases between. The CDR3 consists of 15 residues. The CDR3 DNA is TGCGCCAGCAGCTCCACAGGAGACCCGAACACTGAAGCTTTCTTT. It specifies CASSSTGDPNTEAFF.

Turning to this clone: Other nucleotide sequences in the sample specify the same CDR3. The V call is TRBV5-1, the J call TRBJ2-2; D ambiguous. Germline CDR1 SGHRS, CDR2 YFSETQ. The V end was cut by 3 bases, the J end by 0 bases, with 6 bases between. The CDR3 sequence is 14 residues long. CDR3 in DNA: TGCGCCAGCAGCTCTCAGGCGAACACCGGGGAGCTGTTTTTT. Translating it yields CASSSQANTGELFF.

The genes are TRBV5-1 and TRBJ1-1; tentative D call: TRBD1 (5 bases). V gave up 0 bases and J gave up 9 bases, with 15 bases separating them. The CDR3 runs 14 residues. CDR1 SGHRS and CDR2 YFSETQ come from the germline V gene. CDR3 in amino acids: CASSLEAGNGQAFF. Written as DNA, the CDR3 is TGCGCCAGCAGCTTGGAGGCAGGGAACGGGCAAGCTTTCTTT.

The chain uses TRBV9 and TRBJ2-5; a weak D match, TRBD1 (6 bases). V was cut by 8 bases and J by 5 bases, with 16 bases left in between. CDR3 length: 13 amino acids. The germline V gene has CDR1 SGDLS and CDR2 YYNGEE. The CDR3 sequence is CASKQQGRETQYF. CDR3 bases: TGTGCCAGTAAGCAACAGGGACGGGAGACCCAGTACTTC.

This clone appeared a single time. Other DNA sequences in the sample encode the same CDR3. The chain has TRBV5-1 and TRBJ2-5; possible D gene TRBD1, 5 bases. The CDR3 runs 12 residues. Trimming removed 1 base at V and 5 bases at J, with 6 bases between. The germline CDR1 and CDR2 sequences are SGHRS and YFSETQ. The CDR3 here is CASSLPGETQYF. The CDR3 bases are TGCGCCAGCAGCTTGCCAGGGGAGACCCAGTACTTC.

The chain is built from TRBV7-3 and TRBJ2-2; D may be TRBD1 (6 bases). This CDR3 is 15 amino acids long. Germline CDR1 reads SGHTA; CDR2 reads FQGTGA. Trimming took off 5 bases at V and 4 bases at J, with 14 bases between the two ends. CDR3 sequence: CASSPTGGSTGELFF. The DNA for the CDR3 is TGTGCCAGCAGCCCGACAGGCGGCAGCACCGGGGAGCTGTTTTTT.

J is TRBJ2-3 and V is TRBV5-1; tentative D call: TRBD1 (6 bases). Germline V gives CDR1 SGHRS, CDR2 YFSETQ. V lost 0 bases and J 1 base, leaving 12 bases between the germline ends. The CDR3 spans 16 residues. In nucleotides, the CDR3 is TGCGCCAGCAGCTTGGCCCTACAGGGCGGCACAGATACGCAGTATTTT. Translated: CASSLALQGGTDTQYF.